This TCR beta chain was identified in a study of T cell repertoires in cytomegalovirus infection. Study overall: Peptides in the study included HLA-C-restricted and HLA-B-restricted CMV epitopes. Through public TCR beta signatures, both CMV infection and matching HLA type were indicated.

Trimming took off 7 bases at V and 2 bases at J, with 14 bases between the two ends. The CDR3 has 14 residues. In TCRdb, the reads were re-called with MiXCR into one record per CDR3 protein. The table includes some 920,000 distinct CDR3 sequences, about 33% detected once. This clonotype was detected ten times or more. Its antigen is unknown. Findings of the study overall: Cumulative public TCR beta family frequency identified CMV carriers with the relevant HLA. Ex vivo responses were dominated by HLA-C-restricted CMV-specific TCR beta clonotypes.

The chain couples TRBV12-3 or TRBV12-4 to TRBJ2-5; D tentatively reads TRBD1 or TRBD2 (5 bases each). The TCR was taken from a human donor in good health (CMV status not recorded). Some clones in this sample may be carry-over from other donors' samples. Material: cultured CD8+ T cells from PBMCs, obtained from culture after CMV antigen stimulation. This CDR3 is CASTHLGEQETQYF. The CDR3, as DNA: TGTGCCAGCACCCACTTGGGGGAACAAGAGACCCAGTACTTC.